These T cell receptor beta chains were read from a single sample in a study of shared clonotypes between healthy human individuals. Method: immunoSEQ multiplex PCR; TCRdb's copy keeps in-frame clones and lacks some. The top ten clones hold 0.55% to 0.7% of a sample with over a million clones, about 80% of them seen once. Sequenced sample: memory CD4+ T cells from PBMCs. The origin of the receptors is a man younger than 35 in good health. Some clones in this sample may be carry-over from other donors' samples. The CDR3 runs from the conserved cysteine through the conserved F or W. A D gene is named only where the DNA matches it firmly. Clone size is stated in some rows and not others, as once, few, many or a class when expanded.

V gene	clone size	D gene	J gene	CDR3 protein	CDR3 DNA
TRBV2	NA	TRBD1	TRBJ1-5	CASSVDRGNQPQHF	TGTGCCAGCAGTGTCGACAGGGGGAATCAGCCCCAGCATTTT
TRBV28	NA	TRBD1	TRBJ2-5	CASRPDRAYQETQYF	TGTGCCAGCAGGCCGGACAGGGCGTACCAAGAGACCCAGTACTTC
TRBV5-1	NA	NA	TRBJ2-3	CASSRGPPEDTQYF	TGCGCCAGCAGCCGAGGCCCCCCGGAAGATACGCAGTATTTT
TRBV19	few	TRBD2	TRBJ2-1	CASSDGLERPQFF	TGTGCCAGTAGTGACGGACTAGAACGACCTCAGTTCTTC
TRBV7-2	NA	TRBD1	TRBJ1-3	CASSPLGQVFSGNTIYF	TGTGCCAGCAGCCCCCTGGGACAGGTGTTCTCTGGAAACACCATATATTTT
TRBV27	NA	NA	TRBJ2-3	CASSPWSVTDTQYF	TGTGCCAGCAGTCCCTGGAGTGTCACAGATACGCAGTATTTT
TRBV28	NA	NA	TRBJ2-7	CASYNSGLSYEQYF	TGTGCCAGCTACAACAGCGGGCTCTCCTACGAGCAGTACTTC
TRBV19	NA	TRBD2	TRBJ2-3	CASSTSGTGDTQYF	TGTGCCAGTAGCACTAGCGGGACGGGAGATACGCAGTATTTT
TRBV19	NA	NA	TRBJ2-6	CASSIWGAGANVLTF	TGTGCCAGTAGTATATGGGGGGCTGGGGCCAACGTCCTGACTTTC
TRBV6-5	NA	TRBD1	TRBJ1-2	CASGEQGSGYTF	TGTGCCAGCGGGGAACAGGGGTCCGGCTACACCTTC
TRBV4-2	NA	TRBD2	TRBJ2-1	CASSQDYGSGDNEQFF	TGTGCCAGCAGCCAAGATTACGGGAGCGGGGACAATGAGCAGTTCTTC
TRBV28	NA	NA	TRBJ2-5	CASSPGVPETQYF	TGTGCCAGCAGCCCAGGGGTTCCAGAGACCCAGTACTTC